These T cell receptor beta chains were read from a single sample in a study of cytomegalovirus exposure and HLA in healthy donors. TCRdb keeps only in-frame clones here, not all; method: immunoSEQ multiplex PCR. The sample includes under 200,000 clones, roughly 80% seen only once; the top ten take about 1.9%. Material for sequencing was PBMCs. The receptors shown here come from a human donor in good health. CDR3s include the opening cysteine and the closing phenylalanine or tryptophan. A D gene is named only where the DNA matches it firmly. Clone size is given for some rows only: seen once, a few or many times, or a class if the clone is expanded.

d_gene | j_gene | v_gene | abundance | len | CDR3aa | CDR3nt
TRBD2 | TRBJ2-4 | TRBV5-1 | NA | 19 | CASSSDPRLAGGLKNIQYF | TGCGCCAGCAGCTCCGACCCCCGACTAGCGGGGGGTCTAAAAAACATTCAGTACTTC
NA | TRBJ1-1 | TRBV13 | NA | 17 | CASSSNGFSGFTTEAFF | TGTGCCAGCAGCTCCAACGGCTTTTCAGGGTTTACAACTGAAGCTTTCTTT
NA | TRBJ1-4 | TRBV5-1 | NA | 16 | CASSPSLSGEGEKLFF | TGCGCCAGCAGCCCGTCTCTCTCGGGAGAAGGTGAAAAACTGTTTTTT
NA | TRBJ2-1 | TRBV9 | NA | 15 | CASSVVGRVADEQFF | TGTGCCAGCAGCGTGGTGGGCAGGGTCGCCGATGAGCAGTTCTTC
NA | TRBJ2-7 | TRBV12-5 | NA | 12 | CASGLGYYEQYF | TGTGCTAGTGGTTTGGGTTACTACGAGCAGTACTTC
TRBD1 | TRBJ1-1 | TRBV11-3 | NA | 12 | CASRGQGFEAFF | TGTGCCAGCAGAGGACAGGGGTTTGAAGCTTTCTTT
TRBD1 | TRBJ2-5 | TRBV11-3 | once | 17 | CASSLDFRTGEAETQYF | TGTGCCAGCAGCTTAGATTTTCGTACAGGGGAAGCAGAGACCCAGTACTTC
NA | TRBJ2-7 | TRBV5-1 | NA | 14 | CASSFTAISYEQYF | TGCGCCAGCAGCTTCACTGCCATTTCCTACGAGCAGTACTTC
NA | TRBJ1-5 | TRBV4-1 | NA | 15 | CASSQDGRENQPQHF | TGTGCCAGCAGCCAAGACGGCAGGGAAAATCAGCCCCAGCATTTT
NA | TRBJ1-2 | TRBV19 | NA | 13 | CASSIDRDYGYTF | TGTGCCAGTAGTATAGACAGGGACTATGGCTACACCTTC
NA | TRBJ1-2 | TRBV7-2 | NA | 14 | CASSRSGVGYGYTF | TGTGCCAGCAGCCGATCAGGGGTTGGTTATGGCTACACCTTC
TRBD1 | TRBJ1-1 | TRBV5-4 | few | 14 | CASSLLIRGTEAFF | TGTGCCAGCAGCTTGCTGATCAGGGGGACTGAAGCTTTCTTT
NA | TRBJ1-6 | TRBV19 | NA | 14 | CASSTDRLNSPLHF | TGTGCCAGTAGTACCGACAGACTTAATTCACCCCTCCACTTT
NA | TRBJ1-2 | TRBV7-9 | few | 15 | CASLGPITAGYGYTF | TGTGCCAGCCTGGGCCCAATAACAGCTGGGTATGGCTACACCTTC